This T cell receptor beta chain was sequenced for a study of post-analysis software for immune sequencing data (dated by TCRdb to the mid-2010s). About the study as a whole: The recorded disease courses included relapsing-remitting, secondary progressive and progressive-relapsing multiple sclerosis, and some patients had no subtype annotation. The multiple sclerosis patient repertoires were compared with about a dozen previously published healthy control repertoires from donors aged about 6 to 25 years. A subset of samples was prepared in parallel using single-end sample barcoding, then pooled and co-amplified after Illumina adapter ligation. Study-wide conclusions, independent of this receptor: When samples were clustered directly using the F measure, samples prepared in the same batch co-clustered strongly, which prompted a batch-effect correction. Patients showed significantly higher frequencies than controls for a few TRBV segments, among them TRBV5-6, TRBV5-1 and TRBV20-1. Normalized Chao1 diversity was significantly lower in multiple sclerosis patients than controls, suggesting substantial peripheral T-cell clonal expansion. The control group was slightly older than the multiple sclerosis patient group.

On this clonotype: This receptor's antigen is unknown. There are no base qualities to consult, and no much larger clone falls within one base.

V loses 6 bases, J loses 4 bases, and the germline ends lie 12 bases apart. The CDR3 spans 13 residues, from the cysteine through the phenylalanine. The DNA shown is the 39-base CDR3, in frame from base 1. For CDR1 and CDR2, the germline V gene lists ENHRY and SYGVKD. TCR beta repertoires were profiled from peripheral blood of roughly 13 young patients with multiple sclerosis to demonstrate the VDJtools post-analysis software. Multiple sclerosis patients were children and adolescents aged roughly 6 to 17 years. The library was generated by PCR. Sequencing instrument: Illumina HiSeq 2500. Unique molecular identifiers were incorporated into TCR beta cDNA libraries to reduce PCR and sequencing biases. Every 1 to 10 million input T cells yielded roughly 500,000 cDNA molecules, meaning each molecule approximated one T cell. The patient libraries were prepared and sequenced using the same protocol as the earlier healthy control dataset. Samples belonging to the same batch were prepared together, multiplexed and sequenced on a shared HiSeq lane. The published analysis was carried out like this. MIGEC handled the raw barcoded reads, throwing out single-read molecular identifier groups before consensus assembly and CDR3 extraction. Clonotype tables were post-analysed with VDJtools, and diversity was normalized by down-sampling all datasets to the smallest sample size. In repertoire overlap clustering, CDR3 amino acid sequences, but not nucleotide sequences, were matched to correct batch-related cross-sample contamination. TCRdb took the public reads, trimmed them with fastp at Q25, ran MiXCR for clone calling and kept in-frame beta chains. Every CDR3 protein is listed once, alongside the most common genes and DNA of its rows. These V and J calls originate from TCRdb's pipeline instead of the authors' own analysis. The sample table records hundreds of thousands of distinct CDR3 sequences; less than 35% of these occur just once. The ten largest clones capture 0.55% to 0.65% of the sample.

Specimen: blood. This sequence originates from a girl aged 10-17 years with multiple sclerosis. The chain links TRBV10-3 with TRBJ1-2; there is no confident call for the D gene. CDR3 loop: CAISLETSYGYTF. The DNA sequence is TGTGCCATCAGCTTGGAGACATCCTATGGCTACACCTTC.